The T cell receptor beta chain described here comes from a study of OX40 agonist ivuxolimab in advanced cancers. The assay was immunoSEQ multiplex PCR, and TCRdb's table has in-frame clones only and misses some. The sample includes some 28,000 clones, approximately 86% of them seen just once. The origin of this receptor is an adult with an advanced solid tumor such as melanoma, head and neck, liver or kidney cancer. The sequenced sample was CD4+ or CD8+ T cells sorted from blood, obtained in a trial of the OX40 agonist ivuxolimab.

The CDR3 coding sequence is TGTGCCTGGAGGGCGGCAACTAATGAAAAACTGTTTTTT. Protein sequence: CAWRAATNEKLFF. V and J are TRBV30 and TRBJ1-4; D remains ambiguous. The V end was cut by 3 bases, the J end by 0 bases, with 5 bases between. This CDR3 has 13 residues. Germline CDR1 reads GTSNPN; CDR2 reads SVGIG (reference sequence).